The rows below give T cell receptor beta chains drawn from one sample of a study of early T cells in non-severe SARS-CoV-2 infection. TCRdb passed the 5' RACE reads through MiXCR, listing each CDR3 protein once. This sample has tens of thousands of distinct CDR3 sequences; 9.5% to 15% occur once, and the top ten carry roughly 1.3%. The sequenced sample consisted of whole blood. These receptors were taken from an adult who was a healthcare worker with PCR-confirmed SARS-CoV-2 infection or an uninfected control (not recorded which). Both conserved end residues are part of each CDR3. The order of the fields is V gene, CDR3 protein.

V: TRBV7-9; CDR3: CASSLREDTEAFF
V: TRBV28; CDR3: CASSPGTDTEAFF
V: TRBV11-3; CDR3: CASSTTTGELFF
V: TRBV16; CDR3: CASSQGPPQYRYTF
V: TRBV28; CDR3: CASSSSGKERTEAFF
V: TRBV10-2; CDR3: CASSEGQGMNNEQFF
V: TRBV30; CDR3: CAWRPGGISTDTQYF
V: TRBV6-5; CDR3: CASSPGAHTEAFF
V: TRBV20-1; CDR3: CSARGQGGDTEAFF
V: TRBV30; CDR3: CAWSAWGEVYEQYF
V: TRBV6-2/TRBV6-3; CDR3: CASAATGQTSPLHF
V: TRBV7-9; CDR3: CASSFVVSGTDTQYF
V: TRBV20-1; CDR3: CSARDTSGDRPSTDTQYF
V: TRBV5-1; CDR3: CASSGDSGRGFGEAFF
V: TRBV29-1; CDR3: CSAWTGDEQYF
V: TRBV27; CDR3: CASKHRQGASYEQYF
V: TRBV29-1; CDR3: CSVQTSGPYEQYF
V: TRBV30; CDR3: CAWSLVNEQYF
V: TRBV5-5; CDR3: CASSLAGSLVLGGPNTGELFF
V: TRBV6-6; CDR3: CASSYSVSSDTQYF
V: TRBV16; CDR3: CASSQYREANYGYTF
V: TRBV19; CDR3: CASSARRAINQPQHF
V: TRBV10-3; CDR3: CAISDTGTYEQYF
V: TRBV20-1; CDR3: CSARNPGQGTSYEQYF
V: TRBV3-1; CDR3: CASSQDGGSSYNSPLHF
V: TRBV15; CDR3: CATSSETGINEKLFF
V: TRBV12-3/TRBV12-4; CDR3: CASSLGQGTYNEQFF
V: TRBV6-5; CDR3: CASSYGLGQLNYGYTF
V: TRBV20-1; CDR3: CSGAEAYEQYF
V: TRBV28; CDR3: CASSITGQRTEAFF
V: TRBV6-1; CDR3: CASRSSGNTEAFF
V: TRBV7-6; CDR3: CASSQLGGDTQYF
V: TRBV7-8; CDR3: CASSLVPRSWWETQYF
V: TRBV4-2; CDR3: CASSQDLRGGYFDTQYF
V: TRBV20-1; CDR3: CSASGGNEKLFF
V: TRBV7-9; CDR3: CASNSKGLSGNTIYF
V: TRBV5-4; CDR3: CASSLGGQGGYKQYF
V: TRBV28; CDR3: CASSSRREQGTDTQYF
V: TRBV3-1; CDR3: CASSQVDLGYYEQYF